This T cell receptor beta chain was captured by sequencing in a study of T cell responses to AZD1222 COVID-19 vaccine. V lost 8 bases, J lost 0 bases, and 13 bases lay in between. Germline loops: CDR1 MDHEN, CDR2 SYDVKM. There are 14 residues in the CDR3. Clones were sequenced by immunoSEQ multiplex PCR, and TCRdb holds only the in-frame ones, with some missing. There are over 75,000 clones in the sample; roughly nine tenths occur only once, and 9.5% to 13% lies in the top ten. The rearrangement uses TRBV28 and TRBJ1-1; D not resolved. This clonotype was obtained from an adult who received the AZD1222 COVID-19 vaccine. The sequenced sample was peripheral blood, obtained 28 days after the second AZD1222 dose. The CDR3 DNA reads TGTGCCAGCCGACTATCGAGGATGAACACTGAAGCTTTCTTT. Its protein is CASRLSRMNTEAFF.